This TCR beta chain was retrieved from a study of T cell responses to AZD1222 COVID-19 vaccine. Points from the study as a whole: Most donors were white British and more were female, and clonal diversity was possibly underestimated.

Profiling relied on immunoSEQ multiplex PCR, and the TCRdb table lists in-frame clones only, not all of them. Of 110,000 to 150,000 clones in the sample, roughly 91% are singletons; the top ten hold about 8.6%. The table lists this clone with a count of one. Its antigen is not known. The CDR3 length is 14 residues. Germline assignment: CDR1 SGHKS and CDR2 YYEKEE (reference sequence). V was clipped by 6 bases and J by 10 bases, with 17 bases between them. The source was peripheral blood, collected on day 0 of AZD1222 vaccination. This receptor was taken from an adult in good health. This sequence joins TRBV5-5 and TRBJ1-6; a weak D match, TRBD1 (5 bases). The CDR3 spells CASTPLLGASPLHF. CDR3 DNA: TGTGCCAGCACCCCTCTCCTCGGGGCCTCACCCCTCCACTTT.